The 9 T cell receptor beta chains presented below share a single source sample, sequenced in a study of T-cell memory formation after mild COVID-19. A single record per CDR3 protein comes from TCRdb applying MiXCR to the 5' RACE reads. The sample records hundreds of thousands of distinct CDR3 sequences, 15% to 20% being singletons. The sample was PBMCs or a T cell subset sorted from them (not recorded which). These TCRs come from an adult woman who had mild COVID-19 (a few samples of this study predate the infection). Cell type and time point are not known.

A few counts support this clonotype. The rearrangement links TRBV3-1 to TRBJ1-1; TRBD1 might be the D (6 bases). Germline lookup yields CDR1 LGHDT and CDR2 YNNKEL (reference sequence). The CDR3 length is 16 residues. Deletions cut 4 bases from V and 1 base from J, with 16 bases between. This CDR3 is CASSLGGKGGNTEAFF. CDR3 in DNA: TGTGCCAGCAGCCTAGGTGGGAAAGGGGGGAACACTGAAGCTTTCTTT. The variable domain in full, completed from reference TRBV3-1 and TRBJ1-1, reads DTAVSQTPKYLVTQMGNDKSIKCEQNLGHDTMYWYKQDSKKFLKIMFSYNNKELIINETVPNRFSPKSPDKAHLNLHINSLELGDSAVYFCASSLGGKGGNTEAFFGQGTRLTVV.

CDR3 nucleotide sequence: TGTGCCTGGAGTAGGTGGGCCACAGATACGCAGTATTTT. Translating gives CAWSRWATDTQYF. This chain connects TRBV30 to TRBJ2-3; D is unresolved. The CDR3 is 13 amino acids. V lost 2 bases, J lost 2 bases, and 8 bases lay in between. In germline, CDR1 is GTSNPN, CDR2 SVGIG (reference sequence).

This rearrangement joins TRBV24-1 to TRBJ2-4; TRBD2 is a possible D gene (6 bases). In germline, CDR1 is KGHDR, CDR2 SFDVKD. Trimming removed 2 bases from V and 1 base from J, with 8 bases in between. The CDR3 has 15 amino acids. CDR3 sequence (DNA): TGTGCCACCAGTGATTCAGGGACTGCCAAAAACATTCAGTACTTC. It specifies CATSDSGTAKNIQYF.

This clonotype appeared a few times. This chain's CDR3 is CASSLGDREFDTQYF. CDR3 nucleotide sequence: TGCGCCAGCAGCTTGGGGGACAGGGAATTCGATACGCAGTATTTT. This chain connects TRBV5-1 to TRBJ2-3; TRBD1 aligns across 9 bases. This CDR3 is built from 15 residues. From germline, CDR1 is SGHRS and CDR2 YFSETQ. The ends lost 0 bases at V and 6 bases at J; junction bases unmatched: 5.

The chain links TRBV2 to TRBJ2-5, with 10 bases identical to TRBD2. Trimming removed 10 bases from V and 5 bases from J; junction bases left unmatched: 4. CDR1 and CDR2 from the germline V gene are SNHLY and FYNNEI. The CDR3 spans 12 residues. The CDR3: CATKREGETQYF. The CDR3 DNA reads TGTGCCACTAAGCGGGAGGGGGAGACCCAGTACTTC.

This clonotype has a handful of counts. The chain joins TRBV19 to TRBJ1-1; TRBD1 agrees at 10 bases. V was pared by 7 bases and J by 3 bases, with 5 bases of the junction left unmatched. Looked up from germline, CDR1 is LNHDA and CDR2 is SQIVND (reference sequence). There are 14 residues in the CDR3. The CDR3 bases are TGTGCCAGTACCGCGGACAGGGGGTACACTGAAGCTTTCTTT. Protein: CASTADRGYTEAFF.

DNA for the CDR3: TGTGCCAGCAGCTTCTTAGAATACACAGATACGCAGTATTTT. It encodes CASSFLEYTDTQYF. The chain combines TRBV7-9 with TRBJ2-3; D gene unclear. This CDR3 comprises 14 residues. Trimming took off 3 bases at V and 2 bases at J, with 9 bases between the two ends. Germline V gene lookup returns CDR1 SEHNR and CDR2 FQNEAQ (reference sequence).

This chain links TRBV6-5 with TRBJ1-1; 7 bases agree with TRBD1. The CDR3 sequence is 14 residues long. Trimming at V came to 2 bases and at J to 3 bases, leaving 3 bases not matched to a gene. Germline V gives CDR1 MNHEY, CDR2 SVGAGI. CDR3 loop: CASSYDRADTEAFF. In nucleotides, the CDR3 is TGTGCCAGCAGTTACGACAGGGCGGACACTGAAGCTTTCTTT.

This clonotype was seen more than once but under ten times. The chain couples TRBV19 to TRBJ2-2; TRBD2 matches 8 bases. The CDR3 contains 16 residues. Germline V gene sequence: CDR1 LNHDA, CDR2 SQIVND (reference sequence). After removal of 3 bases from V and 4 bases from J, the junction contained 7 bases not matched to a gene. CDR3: CASSIGLGLGTGELFF. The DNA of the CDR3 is TGTGCCAGTAGTATCGGTTTGGGACTAGGCACCGGGGAGCTGTTTTTT.